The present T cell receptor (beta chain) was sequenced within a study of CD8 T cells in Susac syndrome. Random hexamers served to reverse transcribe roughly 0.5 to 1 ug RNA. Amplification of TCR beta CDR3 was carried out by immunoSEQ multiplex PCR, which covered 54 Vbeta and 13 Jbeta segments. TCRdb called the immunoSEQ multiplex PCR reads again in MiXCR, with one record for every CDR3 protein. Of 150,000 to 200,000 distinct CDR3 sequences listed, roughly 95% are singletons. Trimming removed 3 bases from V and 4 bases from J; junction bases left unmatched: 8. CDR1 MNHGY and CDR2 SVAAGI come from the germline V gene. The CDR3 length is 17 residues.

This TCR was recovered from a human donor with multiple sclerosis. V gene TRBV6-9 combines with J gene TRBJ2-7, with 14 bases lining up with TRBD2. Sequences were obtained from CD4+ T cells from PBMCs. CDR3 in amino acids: CASSYPGTSGRGYEQYF. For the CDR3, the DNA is TGTGCCAGCAGTTACCCTGGGACTAGCGGGAGAGGGTACGAGCAGTACTTC.